The rows below give T cell receptor beta chains drawn from one sample of a study of PD-1 blockade in mismatch repair-deficient tumors. Profiled with immunoSEQ multiplex PCR; TCRdb holds only in-frame clones, not every one. Here the sample spans 40,000 to 65,000 clones, over 70% being singletons. The sample was peripheral blood, taken less than 21 weeks after starting pembrolizumab. These receptors came from an adult with mismatch repair-deficient cancer. Both conserved end residues are part of each CDR3. Each record gives: J gene, V gene, D gene, clone size, CDR3 DNA, CDR3 protein. The D gene is left open where the match is weak. A clone size is listed for some rows: how often the clone was seen (once, few, many), or a class if it is expanded.

TRBJ2-3	TRBV7-3	TRBD2	NA	TGTGCCAGCAGCCCCACATTTGCGGGGGGGGATACGCAGTATTTT	CASSPTFAGGDTQYF
TRBJ1-5	TRBV18	TRBD1	once	TGTGCCAGCTCACCGCAGACAGGGGACGGTCAGCCCCAGCATTTT	CASSPQTGDGQPQHF
TRBJ1-5	TRBV7-8	TRBD1	NA	TGTGCCAGCAGCCAAAGGACAGGGGGCAATCAGCCCCAGCATTTT	CASSQRTGGNQPQHF
TRBJ2-3	TRBV2	NA	NA	TGTGCCAGCAGCCTGTGGCACAGTAGCACAGATACGCAGTATTTT	CASSLWHSSTDTQYF
TRBJ2-7	TRBV19	NA	NA	TGTGCCAGTAGTAAATACAGGAATGATAATTACGAGCAGTACTTC	CASSKYRNDNYEQYF
TRBJ2-1	TRBV11-2	TRBD2	NA	TGTGCCAGCAGCCCGAATCGACTAGCGGGAGGAATGCATGAGCAGTTCTTC	CASSPNRLAGGMHEQFF
TRBJ2-7	TRBV5-1	NA	NA	TGCGCCAGCAGCCAAGATAGCGTTTCCTACGAGCAGTACTTC	CASSQDSVSYEQYF
TRBJ2-7	TRBV7-2	TRBD2	NA	TGTGCCAGCAGCCCCGCTAGCGGGAGTTACGAGCAGTACTTC	CASSPASGSYEQYF
TRBJ2-5	TRBV14	NA	NA	TGTGCCAGCAGCCAAGGGTTGGGAGAGACCCAGTACTTC	CASSQGLGETQYF
TRBJ1-2	TRBV5-1	NA	once	TGCGCCAGCAGCTTGGCCGAAGCAGGGAGGTATGGCTACACCTTC	CASSLAEAGRYGYTF
TRBJ2-4	TRBV30	NA	NA	TGTGCCTGGAGTGTACGCCTGGAAAACATTCAGTACTTC	CAWSVRLENIQYF
TRBJ2-7	TRBV6-6	NA	NA	TGTGCCAGCAGTCCTATCGGCCACGAGCAGTACTTC	CASSPIGHEQYF
TRBJ1-4	TRBV5-4	TRBD1	NA	TGTGCCAGCAGCTTGCAAAGGCGGTCGGGACAGGATGAAAAACTGTTTTTT	CASSLQRRSGQDEKLFF
TRBJ1-1	TRBV6-5	NA	NA	TGTGCCAGCAGTAGAGCTAATGAAGCTTTCTTT	CASSRANEAFF
TRBJ2-1	TRBV4-1	NA	once	TGCGCCAGCAGCCAAGATTTAAATGAGCAGTTCTTC	CASSQDLNEQFF
TRBJ2-7	TRBV7-2	TRBD2	NA	TGTGCCAGCAGCTTAGCGCCTGCGGGAGCGTACGAGCAGTACTTC	CASSLAPAGAYEQYF
TRBJ2-1	TRBV5-1	TRBD2	NA	TGCGCCAGCAGCTTGACTAGCGGGAGTAATGAGCAGTTCTTC	CASSLTSGSNEQFF
TRBJ1-1	TRBV9	TRBD1	NA	TGTGCCAGCAGCGGGGACAGGGTAGGGAGCACTGAAGCTTTCTTT	CASSGDRVGSTEAFF
TRBJ2-3	TRBV7-3	NA	NA	TGTGCCAGCAGCCTAAGCGGGTCTAGCACAGATACGCAGTATTTT	CASSLSGSSTDTQYF
TRBJ1-2	TRBV5-6	TRBD1	few	TGTGCCAGCCGAGACAGGGGGCGCACCTATGGCTACACCTTC	CASRDRGRTYGYTF
TRBJ1-1	TRBV7-2	NA	NA	TGTGCCAGCAGCTTAAGGCACCAGAACACTGAAGCTTTCTTT	CASSLRHQNTEAFF
TRBJ1-4	TRBV5-6	NA	NA	TGTGCCAGCAGCTTGGGGGATTGGGGCGTAGGAGAAAAACTGTTTTTT	CASSLGDWGVGEKLFF
TRBJ2-7	TRBV5-1	NA	NA	TGCGCCAGCAGCTTGCAGAGACACAACTACGAGCAGTACTTC	CASSLQRHNYEQYF
TRBJ1-2	TRBV5-6	NA	few	TGTGCCAGCAGGGACATGCTTAACTATGGCTACACCTTC	CASRDMLNYGYTF
TRBJ2-1	TRBV4-1	NA	NA	TGCGCCAGCAGCCAAGAAGGCGCCTTTTCGGGGAATGAGCAGTTCTTC	CASSQEGAFSGNEQFF
TRBJ2-5	TRBV30	TRBD1	NA	TGTGCCTGGAGGGCCGGGACAGTCCAAGAGACCCAGTACTTC	CAWRAGTVQETQYF
TRBJ2-1	TRBV7-2	NA	NA	TGTGCCAGCAGCTTAACCGGGACTGCTCATTACAATGAGCAGTTCTTC	CASSLTGTAHYNEQFF
TRBJ2-4	TRBV11-2	TRBD1	NA	TGTGCCAGCAGCTTACAACAGGGGTTGGCCAAAAACATTCAGTACTTC	CASSLQQGLAKNIQYF
TRBJ1-1	TRBV6-6	NA	NA	TGTGCCAGCAGTACCGGGAAGGGAGGCACTGAAGCTTTCTTT	CASSTGKGGTEAFF
TRBJ1-1	TRBV6-6	NA	once	TGTGCCAGCAGTTTGGGGACGGCGAACACTGAAGCTTTCTTT	CASSLGTANTEAFF
TRBJ2-7	TRBV4-2	TRBD1	NA	TGTGCCAGCAGACAATCGCCGGGACAGGGTTACGAGCAGTACTTC	CASRQSPGQGYEQYF
TRBJ2-1	TRBV4-1	NA	once	TGCGCCAGCAGCCAAGTCTTAGCGGACAACAATGAGCAGTTCTTC	CASSQVLADNNEQFF
TRBJ2-3	TRBV5-5	NA	NA	TGTGCCAGCAGCTTTATCCCACTCGAAGATACGCAGTATTTT	CASSFIPLEDTQYF
TRBJ2-7	TRBV9	TRBD2	NA	TGTGCCAGCAGCGTAGGGGCGGGAGGGCCGAGGGAGCAGTACTTC	CASSVGAGGPREQYF
TRBJ1-2	TRBV19	NA	NA	TGTGCCAGTATCCAGGGCGGCGGAGGCTACACCTTC	CASIQGGGGYTF
TRBJ2-7	TRBV5-5	TRBD2	few	TGTGCCAGCCAGGCCCTAGCGGGGTACTACGAGCAGTACTTC	CASQALAGYYEQYF
TRBJ2-7	TRBV18	NA	NA	TGTGCCAGCTCACCGGGGGTTTTCTACGAGCAGTACTTC	CASSPGVFYEQYF
TRBJ1-1	TRBV10-3	NA	once	TGTGCCATCAGTGAGTCCCTCAGGGGTTTGAACACTGAAGCTTTCTTT	CAISESLRGLNTEAFF
TRBJ2-5	TRBV2	NA	NA	TGTGCCAGCATCTGGATATTACAAGAGACCCAGTACTTC	CASIWILQETQYF
TRBJ2-2	TRBV7-8	NA	NA	TGTGCCAGCAGCTCAAACCCGAACACCGGGGAGCTGTTTTTT	CASSSNPNTGELFF
TRBJ2-1	TRBV7-2	NA	once	TGTGCCAGCAGCTTAACGGTGGGCCAGAGCTCCTACAATGAGCAGTTCTTC	CASSLTVGQSSYNEQFF
TRBJ2-3	TRBV27	NA	NA	TGTGCCAGCAGTTTATTTACCCCAGAGCTCACAGATACGCAGTATTTT	CASSLFTPELTDTQYF